Presented here are 19 T cell receptor beta chains from one specimen sequenced in a study of shared clonotypes between healthy human individuals. Naive CD8 cells comprised CD45RO-negative, CCR7-positively selected cells, excluding terminally differentiated effector memory CD45RA+ cells. The assay was immunoSEQ multiplex PCR, and TCRdb's table has in-frame clones only and misses some. This sample has about 820,000 clones; 80% to 95% occur once, and the top ten carry nearly 25%. Sequenced input: naive CD8+ T cells sorted from blood. Receptors were obtained from a man in his thirties or forties in good health.

CDR3 sequence (DNA): TGTGCCAGCAGCCTCTCCCCGGGGAGCATTCAGTACTTC. Translating it yields CASSLSPGSIQYF. The chain carries TRBV7-9 and TRBJ2-4; TRBD2 might be the D (5 bases). Trimming stripped 5 bases from V and 9 bases from J, with 14 bases between. Per germline, CDR1 SEHNR and CDR2 FQNEAQ (reference sequence). The CDR3 covers 13 residues.

The chain has TRBV7-9 and TRBJ1-2; TRBD1 matches 7 bases. The germline gives CDR1 SEHNR, CDR2 FQNEAQ (reference sequence). V lost 6 bases to trimming and J lost 5 bases; unmatched junction nucleotides: 21. This CDR3 region has 18 residues. DNA for the CDR3: TGTGCCAGCAGGAACGCTCCGGGACCTCACAGGGGACTATATGGCTACACCTTC. Its protein product is CASRNAPGPHRGLYGYTF.

The chain combines TRBV5-6 with TRBJ2-7, with 8 bases identical to TRBD1. Germline V gives CDR1 SGHDT, CDR2 YYEEEE. This CDR3 region has 17 residues. V trimming: 2 bases; J trimming: 1 base; junction bases outside the gene matches: 11. CDR3 sequence: CASSFEDRTGWSYEQYF. The CDR3 coding sequence is TGTGCCAGCAGCTTTGAAGACCGGACAGGGTGGTCCTACGAGCAGTACTTC.

This chain links TRBV9 with TRBJ1-5; TRBD1 matches at 10 bases. V trimming: 3 bases; J trimming: 3 bases; junction bases outside the gene matches: 6. Germline V gene sequence: CDR1 SGDLS, CDR2 YYNGEE. The CDR3 runs to 16 residues. CDR3 nucleotides: TGTGCCAGCAGCGAGGGACAGGGGTTGAACAATCAGCCCCAGCATTTT. This gives the protein CASSEGQGLNNQPQHF.

This chain links TRBV7-9 with TRBJ2-2; TRBD2 agrees at 10 bases. This CDR3 has 19 residues. Germline CDR1 is SEHNR and CDR2 is FQNEAQ (reference sequence). The V gene end was trimmed by 2 bases and the J gene end by 7 bases; junction bases not matched to a gene: 16. Here the CDR3 reads CASSLTPPVAGGGGGELFF. The CDR3 DNA reads as TGTGCCAGCAGCTTAACCCCTCCGGTAGCGGGAGGTGGTGGCGGGGAGCTGTTTTTT.

Only a few counts were recorded for this clone. V usage is TRBV21-1 and J usage is TRBJ2-7; the table's D gene call, TRBD1, was not cross checked with the DNA. TRBV21-1 is assigned pseudogene status. The CDR3 extends over 17 amino acids. CDR3 sequence (DNA): TGTGCCAGCAGCAAAGAGGTTCCTCGACAGATCCATTACGAGCAGTACTTC. As protein: CASSKEVPRQIHYEQYF.

V is TRBV6-1 and J is TRBJ2-5, with 8 bases lining up with TRBD1. Germline V gives CDR1 MNHNS, CDR2 SASEGT. This CDR3 has 14 amino acids. V dropped 4 bases and J dropped 3; count of bases not matched to a gene: 4. This chain's CDR3 is CASSGHRGKETQYF. The DNA of the CDR3 is TGTGCCAGCAGTGGTCACAGGGGGAAAGAGACCCAGTACTTC.

DNA of the CDR3: TGTGCCAGTACTCTAGCGGGAGGGGACACCGGGGAGCTGTTTTTT. It is translated as CASTLAGGDTGELFF. The V and J genes are TRBV19 and TRBJ2-2, with 12 bases fitting TRBD2. The CDR3 length is 15 residues. The V gene end was trimmed by 7 bases and the J gene end by 3 bases; junction bases not matched to a gene: 3. Per the germline V gene, CDR1 is LNHDA and CDR2 is SQIVND (reference sequence). Based on the CDR3 plus reference TRBV19 and TRBJ2-2, the full variable domain is DGGITQSPKYLFRKEGQNVTLSCEQNLNHDAMYWYRQDPGQGLRLIYYSQIVNDFQKGDIAEGYSVSREKKESFPLTVTSAQKNPTAFYLCASTLAGGDTGELFFGEGSRLTVL.

The rearrangement joins TRBV7-9 to TRBJ2-7; unclear D gene. CDR3 length: 13 amino acids. Germline CDR1 is SEHNR and CDR2 is FQNEAQ (reference sequence). V was trimmed by 3 bases and J by 5 bases, leaving 11 bases between them. CDR3 in amino acids: CASSFVLPHEQYF. The CDR3, as DNA: TGTGCCAGCAGCTTTGTACTTCCCCACGAGCAGTACTTC.

The chain has TRBV9 and TRBJ2-3; 9 bases fit TRBD2. With 4 bases clipped from V and 3 bases from J, the junction kept 6 bases outside the gene matches. There are 15 residues in the CDR3. Looked up from germline, CDR1 is SGDLS and CDR2 is YYNGEE. CDR3: CASSNSGSWTDTQYF. The CDR3 DNA sequence: TGTGCCAGCAGCAATAGCGGGAGTTGGACAGATACGCAGTATTTT.

The CDR3 bases are TGTGCCAGCAGCTTAGGGGCTTTGCCCGAGCAGTTCTTC. Its translation: CASSLGALPEQFF. The V and J genes are TRBV7-2 and TRBJ2-1; no clear D. The V end lost 1 base, the J end lost 10 bases, and 11 bases lay between the germline ends. The CDR3 covers 13 residues. Germline loops: CDR1 SGHTA, CDR2 FQGNSA.

This chain connects TRBV29-1 to TRBJ2-6; weak D call: TRBD1 (5 bases). The CDR3 runs 15 residues. Germline values: CDR1 SQVTM, CDR2 ANQGSEA. Trimming removed 6 bases from V and 4 bases from J, with 16 bases in between. CDR3 protein: CSVGRPGSGANVLTF. The CDR3, as DNA: TGCAGCGTCGGGCGTCCAGGGTCCGGGGCCAACGTCCTGACTTTC.

This clone was seen once. V gene TRBV4-3 combines with J gene TRBJ2-1; tentative D call: TRBD1 (7 bases). Trimming took 2 bases from V and 0 from J, leaving 23 bases between them. Germline V gives CDR1 LGHNA, CDR2 YSLEER. The CDR3 extends over 20 amino acids. The chain's CDR3 is CASSQFSRGARGDSYNEQFF. CDR3 nucleotide sequence: TGCGCCAGCAGCCAATTTTCACGAGGGGCCAGGGGGGACTCCTACAATGAGCAGTTCTTC.

V gene TRBV5-1 combines with J gene TRBJ1-1; 9 nucleotides align to TRBD1. Germline V gene lookup returns CDR1 SGHRS and CDR2 YFSETQ. The V gene end was trimmed by 4 bases and the J gene end by 5 bases; junction bases not matched to a gene: 6. This CDR3 comprises 14 residues. The CDR3 is CASSKGQGRTEAFF. The CDR3 region has the DNA TGCGCCAGCAGCAAAGGACAGGGGCGGACTGAAGCTTTCTTT.

V gene TRBV10-2 combines with J gene TRBJ2-7; 8 bases match TRBD1. Germline CDR1 and CDR2: WSHSY and SAAADI. Trimming cost V 6 bases and J 4 bases; bases outside gene matches: 8. The CDR3 is 14 residues long. The CDR3 region is CASRSDRAIYEQYF. CDR3 in DNA: TGCGCCAGCAGATCGGACAGGGCCATTTACGAGCAGTACTTC.

The V gene is TRBV19, the J gene TRBJ2-7; 9 bases are shared with TRBD1. From germline, CDR1 is LNHDA and CDR2 SQIVND (reference sequence). This CDR3 spans 16 amino acids. The V gene end was trimmed by 5 bases and the J gene end by 6 bases; junction bases not matched to a gene: 14. Here the CDR3 DNA reads TGTGCCAGTAGTCCGACCCCGGACAGGGGCCCTCCCGAGCAGTACTTC. Amino acid sequence: CASSPTPDRGPPEQYF.

The chain carries TRBV2 and TRBJ1-4; 9 nucleotides agree with TRBD1. Looked up from germline, CDR1 is SNHLY and CDR2 is FYNNEI. V shed 7 bases and J 12 bases; nucleotides not matched to a gene: 15. The CDR3 has 15 amino acids. CDR3 in amino acids: CASTFRDREMSELFF. DNA of the CDR3: TGTGCCAGCACGTTCCGGGACAGGGAGATGTCGGAACTGTTTTTT.

This clone showed up just a few times. V usage is TRBV7-9 and J usage is TRBJ2-2; D is unclear. The CDR3 runs 13 residues. Germline V lookup: CDR1 SEHNR, CDR2 FQNEAQ (reference sequence). Trimming shortened V by 4 bases and J by 6 bases, and 9 bases separated the two germline ends. CDR3 amino acids: CASSSYSPGELFF. CDR3 sequence (DNA): TGTGCCAGCAGCTCATACTCACCCGGGGAGCTGTTTTTT.

This clone was seen just once. V gene TRBV4-3 combines with J gene TRBJ2-5; no definite D call. Germline CDR1 LGHNA, CDR2 YSLEER. The CDR3 covers 13 residues. Trimming removed 3 bases at V and 5 bases at J, with 10 bases between. CDR3 in DNA: TGCGCCAGCAGCCAGGACCCTATGGAGACCCAGTACTTC. Its translation is CASSQDPMETQYF.